Shown below are 9 T cell receptor beta chains from a single sample sequenced in a study of PD-L1 blockade in urothelial cancer. Method: immunoSEQ multiplex PCR; TCRdb's copy keeps in-frame clones and lacks some. The top ten hold 14% to 15% of the sample, which has approximately 72,000 clones, roughly 86% seen once. Regarding time point: pretreatment peripheral blood. Sequenced here: PBMCs, sampled around atezolizumab (anti-PD-L1) treatment. The receptors come from a man aged 60 to 75 with urothelial cancer.

The chain uses TRBV30 and TRBJ2-3; tentatively, D is TRBD2 (5 bases). The CDR3 runs 12 residues. Between the trimmed V and J ends, which lost 0 bases and 9 bases, there was a span of 10 bases. CDR1 is GTSNPN and CDR2 is SVGIG in the germline V gene (reference sequence). The CDR3 is CAWSVPAETQYF. CDR3 in DNA: TGTGCCTGGAGTGTACCAGCGGAGACGCAGTATTTT.

J is TRBJ1-3 and V is TRBV9; unclear D gene. The CDR3 is made up of 16 amino acids. Trimming pared 5 bases from V and 0 bases from J, leaving 15 bases between. Germline V lookup: CDR1 SGDLS, CDR2 YYNGEE. DNA of the CDR3: TGTGCCAGCAGTCCTTTTAAAGGGAGCTCTGGAAACACCATATATTTT. This gives the protein CASSPFKGSSGNTIYF. Filled out from reference TRBV9 and TRBJ1-3, the complete variable domain reads DSGVTQTPKHLITATGQRVTLRCSPRSGDLSVYWYQQSLDQGLQFLIQYYNGEERAKGNILERFSAQQFPDLHSELNLSSLELGDSALYFCASSPFKGSSGNTIYFGEGSWLTVV.

As DNA, the CDR3 is TGCGCCAGCAGCCAGATGGGACACCTCTCTGGAAACACCATATATTTT. Its translation is CASSQMGHLSGNTIYF. The genes are TRBV4-1 and TRBJ1-3; maybe TRBD1 (6 bases). The CDR3 consists of 16 residues. Germline V CDR1 and CDR2: MGHRA, YSYEKL. The V and J ends lost 3 bases and 0 bases respectively, with 12 bases between them.

The chain has TRBV5-1 and TRBJ1-6, with 8 bases aligning to TRBD1. The CDR3 runs 14 residues. The V gene's germline CDR1 is SGHRS and CDR2 YFSETQ. V dropped 5 bases and J dropped 7; count of bases not matched to a gene: 5. DNA of the CDR3: TGCGCCAGCAGTCGTGACAGGGGAAATTCACCCCTCCACTTT. Protein product: CASSRDRGNSPLHF.

The chain recombines TRBV7-9 with TRBJ1-6; D remains unclear. CDR3 length equals 16 residues. V lost 0 bases and J lost 7, with 13 bases in between. The germline CDR1 and CDR2 sequences are SEHNR and FQNEAQ (reference sequence). This CDR3 is CASSLALAGSNSPLHF. The DNA for the CDR3 is TGTGCCAGCAGCTTAGCGCTGGCAGGCTCCAATTCACCCCTCCACTTT.

This clone was seen a few times. The genes are TRBV14 and TRBJ1-1; D perhaps matches TRBD1 (5 bases). V shed 1 base and J shed 1 base, with 13 bases lying between them. Germline CDR1 is SGHDN and CDR2 is FVKESK. The CDR3 runs to 16 residues. The CDR3 DNA sequence: TGTGCCAGCAGCCAAGGTAGTGGGGGAGGGAACACTGAAGCTTTCTTT. It translates to CASSQGSGGGNTEAFF.

The CDR3 DNA reads TGCGCCAGCAGCTTGGTCAGCTACAATGAGCAGTTCTTC. As protein: CASSLVSYNEQFF. The chain joins TRBV5-1 to TRBJ2-1; no firm D call. Germline loops: CDR1 SGHRS, CDR2 YFSETQ. This CDR3 spans 13 amino acids. V dropped 0 bases and J dropped 3 bases, with 4 bases sitting between them.

V gene TRBV11-2 combines with J gene TRBJ2-2, with a tentative D call TRBD2 (6 bases). Germline CDR1 and CDR2: SGHAT and FQNNGV. V was shortened by 1 base and J by 6 bases, with 18 bases between the two germline ends. This CDR3 region has 17 residues. CDR3: CASSLVGGRWSPGELFF. The CDR3 DNA follows: TGTGCCAGCAGCTTAGTCGGGGGACGATGGAGCCCCGGGGAGCTGTTTTTT.

V gene TRBV28 combines with J gene TRBJ2-7; TRBD2 might be the D (6 bases). Per germline, CDR1 MDHEN and CDR2 SYDVKM. This CDR3 spans 18 amino acids. The V end lost 8 bases, the J end lost 0 bases, and 26 bases lay between the germline ends. The CDR3: CASAGPEKIPILSYEQYF. CDR3 DNA sequence: TGTGCCAGCGCGGGGCCAGAGAAAATACCAATCCTCTCCTACGAGCAGTACTTC.